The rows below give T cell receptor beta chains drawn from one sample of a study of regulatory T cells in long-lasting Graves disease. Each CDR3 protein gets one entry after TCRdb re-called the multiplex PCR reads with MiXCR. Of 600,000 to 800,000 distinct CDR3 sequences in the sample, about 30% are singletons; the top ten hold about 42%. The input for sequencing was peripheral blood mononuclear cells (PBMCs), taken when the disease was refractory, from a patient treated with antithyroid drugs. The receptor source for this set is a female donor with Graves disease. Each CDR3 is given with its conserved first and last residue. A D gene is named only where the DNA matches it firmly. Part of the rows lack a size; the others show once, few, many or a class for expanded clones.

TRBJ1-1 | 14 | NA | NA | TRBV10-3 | CAIAPRAANTEAFF | TGTGCCATCGCCCCCCGGGCAGCGAACACTGAAGCTTTCTTT
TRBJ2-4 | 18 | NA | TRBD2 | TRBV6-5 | CASSYSRTSGIAKNIQYF | TGTGCCAGCAGTTACTCGAGGACTAGCGGGATAGCCAAAAACATTCAGTACTTC
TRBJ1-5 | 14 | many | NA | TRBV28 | CASSDTGSVQPQHF | TGTGCCAGCAGTGATACAGGGTCCGTCCAGCCCCAGCATTTT
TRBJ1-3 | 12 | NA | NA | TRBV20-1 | CSARRDVNTIYF | TGCAGTGCTCGACGGGACGTAAACACCATATATTTT
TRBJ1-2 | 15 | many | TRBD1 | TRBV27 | CASSMGRTGIYGYTF | TGTGCCAGCAGTATGGGCAGGACAGGGATCTATGGCTACACCTTC
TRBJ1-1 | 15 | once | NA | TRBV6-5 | CASSYSRTMNTEAFF | TGTGCCAGCAGTTACTCTAGGACAATGAACACTGAAGCTTTCTTT
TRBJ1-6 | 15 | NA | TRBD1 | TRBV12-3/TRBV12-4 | CASSGSTGGNSPLHF | TGTGCCAGCAGCGGTTCGACAGGGGGCAATTCACCCCTCCACTTT
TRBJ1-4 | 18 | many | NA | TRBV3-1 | CASSQSSGAAFLSEKLFF | TGTGCCAGCAGCCAAAGTTCCGGGGCGGCCTTTTTGAGTGAAAAACTGTTTTTT
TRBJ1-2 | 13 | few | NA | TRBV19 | CASSIRGNYGYTF | TGTGCCAGTAGTATAAGGGGAAACTATGGCTACACCTTC
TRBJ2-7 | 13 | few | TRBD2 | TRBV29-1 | CSVDWAGVGEQYF | TGCAGCGTTGACTGGGCGGGAGTCGGCGAGCAGTACTTC
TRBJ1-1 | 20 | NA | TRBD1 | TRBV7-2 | CASSSPRRTGGFGMNTEAFF | TGTGCCAGCAGCTCTCCCCGACGGACAGGGGGTTTTGGAATGAACACTGAAGCTTTCTTT
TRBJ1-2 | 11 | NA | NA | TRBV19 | CAVQANYGYTF | TGTGCCGTCCAAGCTAACTATGGCTACACCTTC
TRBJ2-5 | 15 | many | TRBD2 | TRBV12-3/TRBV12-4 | CASSPGLAAQETQYF | TGTGCCAGCAGTCCGGGACTAGCGGCTCAAGAGACCCAGTACTTC
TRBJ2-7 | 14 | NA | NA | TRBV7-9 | CASSLGLPSYEQYF | TGTGCCAGCAGCTTAGGGCTGCCCTCCTACGAGCAGTACTTC
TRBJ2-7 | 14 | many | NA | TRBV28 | CASRSKWGSYEQYF | TGTGCCAGCAGGTCTAAGTGGGGGTCCTACGAGCAGTACTTC
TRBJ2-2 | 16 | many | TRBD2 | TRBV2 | CASSPLAGGNTGELFF | TGTGCCAGCAGCCCACTAGCGGGAGGAAACACCGGGGAGCTGTTTTTT
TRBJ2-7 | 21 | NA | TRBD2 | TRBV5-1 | CASSLRLGLAGVATRGYEQYF | TGCGCCAGCAGCTTGCGGTTGGGACTAGCGGGCGTAGCCACGAGGGGCTACGAGCAGTACTTC
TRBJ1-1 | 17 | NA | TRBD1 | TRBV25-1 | CASSVPGQVGMNTEAFF | TGTGCCAGCAGTGTCCCGGGACAGGTGGGGATGAACACTGAAGCTTTCTTT
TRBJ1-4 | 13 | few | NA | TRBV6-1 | CASSRGRSEKLFF | TGTGCCAGCAGTAGGGGTCGGAGTGAAAAACTGTTTTTT
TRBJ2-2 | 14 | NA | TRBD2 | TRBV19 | CASSSRGRAGELFF | TGTGCCAGTAGTAGTCGCGGGAGGGCCGGGGAGCTGTTTTTT